This note documents a single T cell receptor (beta chain) sequence. Its specificity is not known. As to time point: patch test 1, 2 weeks after DPC sensitization. The treatment was: therapeutic diphenylcyclopropenone sensitization with weekly scalp DPC. The donor pool consisted of alopecia patients aged 18 to 70 years, considered suitable for DPC. Trimming took off 5 bases at V and 3 bases at J, with 11 bases between the two ends. The CDR3 spans 13 residues. Germline V gene data show CDR1 as SGHAT and CDR2 as FQNNGV. Using its own MiXCR run on the RACE reads, TCRdb lists one record per CDR3 protein. The sample includes 95,000 to 150,000 distinct CDR3 sequences, roughly 13% of them seen just once. The sample comes from a study of human T cells and chemical hapten exposure. Study context: Mostly female patients had alopecia areata, totalis or universalis. Per-sample TCR yields varied mainly from small pooled library volume differences. Whole-study findings and limits: Sensitizing with DPC caused no change in TCRs above 1 in 1000 frequency.

V usage is TRBV11-2 and J usage is TRBJ2-7; D uncertain. The material sequenced was whole blood, taken in connection with sensitization to the hapten diphenylcyclopropenone (DPC). This TCR was sampled from a man aged 18 to 29 with alopecia areata. Some clones in this sample may be carry-over from other donors' samples. The CDR3 protein is CASSRQVNYEQYV. The CDR3, as DNA: TGTGCCAGCAGCCGCCAAGTGAACTACGAGCAGTACGTC.